This TCR beta chain came from a study of shared clonotypes between healthy human individuals. Study observations and caveats: In contrast to clonotypes shared by all four donors, non-shared clonotypes had lower generation probabilities. Investigators expected sequencing depth to affect clonotype sharing among donors.

CD45RO-negative cells were positively selected for CCR7, leaving out terminally differentiated effector memory CD45RA+ cells. Free of recent acute infections or vaccinations, the donors were healthy HIV-negative adults. In germline, CDR1 is SGDLS, CDR2 YYNGEE. With 1 base removed from V and 5 bases from J, the gap between germline ends came to 24 bases. This CDR3 is 18 amino acids long. Clones were sequenced by immunoSEQ multiplex PCR, and TCRdb holds only the in-frame ones, with some missing. The sample contains just over 2,000,000 clones, approximately 95% of which appear only once. Concerning this clone: Antigen: not known.

This TCR came from a man aged 18-30 years in good health. Material: naive CD8+ T cells sorted from blood. The chain recombines TRBV9 with TRBJ2-5; D is perhaps TRBD2 (6 bases). The CDR3 sequence: CASSVNWAGPESLETQYF. CDR3 sequence (DNA): TGTGCCAGCAGCGTAAATTGGGCGGGACCCGAAAGTTTGGAGACCCAGTACTTC.